The present entry profiles one TCR beta chain with its context. This sample was included in a study of technical replicates of blood from several donors. Some clones are missing from TCRdb's copy, which holds only in-frame ones; the method was immunoSEQ multiplex PCR. The table lists approximately 65,000 clones, around 84% of them singletons. V lost 4 bases and J lost 0; bases outside the gene matches: 3. Germline lookup yields CDR1 KGHSH and CDR2 LQKENI. This CDR3 is 16 amino acids long. Input material: PBMCs. This chain connects TRBV18 to TRBJ1-6, with 7 bases lining up with TRBD1. The receptor was isolated from a human donor in good health. Some clones in this sample may be carry-over from other donors' samples. CDR3 in DNA: TGTGCCAGCTCACTGGGACAGAGCTCCTATAATTCACCCCTCCACTTT. Translation gives CASSLGQSSYNSPLHF.